The 14 T cell receptor beta chains listed next were all sequenced from one sample in a study of cytomegalovirus exposure and HLA in healthy donors. Primers included in the PCR were 60 Vbeta and 13 Jbeta primers. Generated by immunoSEQ multiplex PCR, the TCRdb table keeps only in-frame clones and is missing some. The sample carries about 140,000 clones, 75% to 90% recorded once. The specimen sequenced was PBMCs. The receptors were sampled from a female donor in good health and CMV-seronegative.

The rearrangement links TRBV10-2 to TRBJ1-5, with 7 bases fitting TRBD1. The CDR3 covers 14 residues. Losses at the gene ends were 2 bases for V and 4 bases for J; bases not matched to a gene: 2. Germline V gene sequence: CDR1 WSHSY, CDR2 SAAADI. This chain's CDR3 is CASSEGDSNQPQHF. Here the CDR3 DNA reads TGCGCCAGCAGTGAGGGGGACAGTAATCAGCCCCAGCATTTT.

V usage is TRBV27 and J usage is TRBJ2-3; D gene unclear. V lost 4 bases and J 0 bases, leaving 14 bases between the germline ends. The CDR3 has 16 amino acids. Germline values: CDR1 MNHEY, CDR2 SMNVEV (reference sequence). The CDR3 coding sequence is TGTGCCAGCAGTTCTCGAGACACCTCTAGCACAGATACGCAGTATTTT. Its translation is CASSSRDTSSTDTQYF.

J is TRBJ2-5 and V is TRBV7-2; D perhaps matches TRBD2 (5 bases). The CDR3 extends over 14 amino acids. With 0 bases removed from V and 4 bases from J, the gap between germline ends came to 9 bases. The germline V gene encodes CDR1 SGHTA and CDR2 FQGNSA. The CDR3 region is CASSLAGRGETQYF. CDR3 sequence (DNA): TGTGCCAGCAGCTTAGCGGGCCGGGGAGAGACCCAGTACTTC.

The rearrangement joins TRBV29-1 to TRBJ2-3; 7 nucleotides line up with TRBD2. Germline trimming cut 3 bases from V and 4 bases from J; bases unmatched to any gene: 4. Germline CDR1 and CDR2: SQVTM and ANQGSEA. CDR3 length equals 13 residues. CDR3 sequence: CSVEREFPDTQYF. In nucleotides, the CDR3 is TGCAGCGTTGAGCGGGAGTTTCCAGATACGCAGTATTTT.

This rearrangement joins TRBV2 to TRBJ2-1, with TRBD2 matching 9 bases. The J segment lost 3 bases and the V segment lost 2 bases, leaving 8 bases of the junction unmatched. This CDR3 spans 17 amino acids. CDR1 is SNHLY and CDR2 is FYNNEI in the germline V gene. The CDR3 bases are TGTGCCAGCAGTGAACGGGAGCGGGAGGCCTTCTACAATGAGCAGTTCTTC. Translating gives CASSEREREAFYNEQFF.

This clone has just one count. This chain links TRBV4-1 with TRBJ2-1, with D unclear. Looked up from germline, CDR1 is MGHRA and CDR2 is YSYEKL. V was clipped by 4 bases and J by 1 base, with 8 bases between them. This CDR3 has 14 amino acids. The CDR3, as DNA: TGCGCCAGCAGCCGAGGAGTATCCTACAATGAGCAGTTCTTC. Protein product: CASSRGVSYNEQFF.

This chain connects TRBV6-5 to TRBJ1-2, with 7 bases matching TRBD1. J was trimmed by 0 bases and V by 6 bases; bases with no gene match: 7. Germline-derived CDR1 and CDR2 are MNHEY and SVGAGI. There are 15 residues in the CDR3. The CDR3 DNA reads as TGTGCCAGCAGACCGGACAGGTCAACTAACTATGGCTACACCTTC. It codes for CASRPDRSTNYGYTF.

The chain combines TRBV10-3 with TRBJ2-1, with unresolved D. V was shortened by 1 base and J by 8 bases, with 9 bases between the two germline ends. Germline CDR1 is ENHRY and CDR2 is SYGVKD. This CDR3 region has 13 residues. The CDR3 loop is CAISEYAGDEQFF. The CDR3 nucleotides are TGTGCCATCAGTGAGTATGCAGGTGATGAGCAGTTCTTC.

This clone came up once. The chain combines TRBV19 with TRBJ1-1; possibly TRBD1 for D (5 bases). V shed 1 base and J shed 1 base, with 10 bases lying between them. Germline V lookup: CDR1 LNHDA, CDR2 SQIVND (reference sequence). This CDR3 contains 15 residues. CDR3 protein: CASSIGAGPNTEAFF. CDR3 sequence (DNA): TGTGCCAGTAGTATAGGAGCAGGGCCGAACACTGAAGCTTTCTTT. Supplemented by reference TRBV19 and TRBJ1-1, the full variable domain reads DGGITQSPKYLFRKEGQNVTLSCEQNLNHDAMYWYRQDPGQGLRLIYYSQIVNDFQKGDIAEGYSVSREKKESFPLTVTSAQKNPTAFYLCASSIGAGPNTEAFFGQGTRLTVV.

The genes are TRBV13 and TRBJ2-3; 9 positions agree with TRBD2. Germline loops: CDR1 PRHDT, CDR2 FYEKMQ (reference sequence). The CDR3 length is 14 residues. The V gene end was trimmed by 8 bases and the J gene end by 5 bases; junction bases not matched to a gene: 8. The CDR3 DNA reads as TGTGCCAGCTCGGCGGGAGGGCCCGGAGATACGCAGTATTTT. It encodes CASSAGGPGDTQYF.

This rearrangement joins TRBV6-5 to TRBJ2-1, with D uncertain. The CDR3 runs to 12 residues. Germline CDR1 is MNHEY and CDR2 is SVGAGI. Trimming pared 0 bases from V and 8 bases from J, leaving 5 bases between. The CDR3 DNA is TGTGCCAGCAGTTACTCGGGCGATGAGCAGTTCTTC. Translation: CASSYSGDEQFF.

The chain employs TRBV30 and TRBJ2-7, with D unclear. V was shortened by 1 base and J by 4 bases, with 5 bases between the two germline ends. The CDR3 sequence is 11 residues long. Germline CDR1 is GTSNPN and CDR2 is SVGIG (reference sequence). As DNA, the CDR3 is TGTGCCTGGAGTGGCGAATACGAGCAGTACTTC. Residues: CAWSGEYEQYF.

There are a few counts of this clone. The rearrangement links TRBV6-6 to TRBJ1-3, with a weak D call TRBD1 (6 bases). Per the germline V gene, CDR1 is MNHNY and CDR2 is SVGAGI (reference sequence). The V and J ends lost 0 bases and 7 bases respectively, with 10 bases between them. There are 14 residues in the CDR3. This CDR3 is CASSYSGQGNTIYF. Here the CDR3 DNA reads TGTGCCAGCAGTTACTCGGGCCAGGGGAACACCATATATTTT.

The chain uses TRBV6-5 and TRBJ1-4, with D tentatively TRBD1 (6 bases). In germline, CDR1 is MNHEY, CDR2 SVGAGI. This CDR3 contains 15 residues. The V end lost 4 bases, the J end lost 7 bases, and 16 bases lay between the germline ends. Here the CDR3 DNA reads TGTGCCAGCAGTTCGGGGGGCCGAGGGGGTGAAAAACTGTTTTTT. It codes for CASSSGGRGGEKLFF.